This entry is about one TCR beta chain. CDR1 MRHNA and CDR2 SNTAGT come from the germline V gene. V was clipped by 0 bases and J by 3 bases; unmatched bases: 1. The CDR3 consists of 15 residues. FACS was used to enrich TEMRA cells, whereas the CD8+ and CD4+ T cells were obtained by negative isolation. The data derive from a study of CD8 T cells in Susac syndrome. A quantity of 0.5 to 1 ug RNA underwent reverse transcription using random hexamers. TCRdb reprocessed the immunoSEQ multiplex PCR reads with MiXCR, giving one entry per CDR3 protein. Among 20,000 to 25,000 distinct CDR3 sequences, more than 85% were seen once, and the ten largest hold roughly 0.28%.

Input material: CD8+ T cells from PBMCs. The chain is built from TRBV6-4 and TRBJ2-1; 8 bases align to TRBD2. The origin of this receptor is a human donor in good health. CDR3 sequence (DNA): TGTGCCAGCAGTGACTCACGGGGGGGCTACAATGAGCAGTTCTTC. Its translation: CASSDSRGGYNEQFF.